A selection of T cell receptor beta chains follows, all from one sample in a study of blood T cell repertoires in COVID-19. Clones were read by immunoSEQ multiplex PCR, and TCRdb kept only the in-frame ones, dropping some. The sample gives over 130,000 clones, roughly 88% of which show up once; around 28% is in the top ten. What was sequenced was peripheral blood. Source of these receptors: a human donor in a cohort sampled during active COVID-19. CDR3s include the opening cysteine and the closing phenylalanine or tryptophan. D genes are given only for firm matches. Not all rows give a size; the values are once, few, many and, for expanded clones, a class.

>12|TRBJ2-7|.|TRBV5-5|.
TGTGCCAGCAGCTTGTTACTTCACGAGCAGTACTTC
CASSLLLHEQYF
>13|TRBJ1-5|TRBD1|TRBV29-1|.
TGCAGCGCCGCCGGACAGGGCGGCCAGCCCCAGCATTTT
CSAAGQGGQPQHF
>11|TRBJ1-2|.|TRBV10-1|.
TGCGCCGGAGGACCGAACTATGGCTACACCTTC
CAGGPNYGYTF
>16|TRBJ1-1|.|TRBV7-8|.
TGTGCCAGCAGCCGGAGAACAGGGTTCCGTGTCGGCGAAGCTTTCTTT
CASSRRTGFRVGEAFF
>14|TRBJ1-1|.|TRBV25-1|many
TGTGCCAGCGCCGCGGGGCCTTCTGTAATGGAAGCTTTCTTT
CASAAGPSVMEAFF
>16|TRBJ1-2|.|TRBV6-6|.
TGTGCCAGCAGTTACATCCCCAGTCCCATCAACTATGGCTACACCTTC
CASSYIPSPINYGYTF
>15|TRBJ2-7|TRBD2|TRBV2|.
TGTGCCAGCAGTGTGCCGCGGGAGGGCTCCTACGAGCAGTACTTC
CASSVPREGSYEQYF
>16|TRBJ1-5|.|TRBV6-1|few
TGTGCCAGCAGTGTCTCAGGAATCTATAGCAATCAGCCCCAGCATTTT
CASSVSGIYSNQPQHF
>15|TRBJ1-1|TRBD1|TRBV6-2/TRBV6-3|.
TGTGCCAGCAGTCCGACAGGGGCTGGGTACACTGAAGCTTTCTTT
CASSPTGAGYTEAFF
>17|TRBJ2-3|TRBD2|TRBV13|.
TGTGCCAGCAGCCCCCGGACTAGCGGGGGGGCGTGGGATACGCAGTATTTT
CASSPRTSGGAWDTQYF
>13|TRBJ2-7|TRBD1|TRBV2|.
TGTGCCAGCAGTAACAGGGGCACCTACGAGCAGTACTTC
CASSNRGTYEQYF
>18|TRBJ2-3|TRBD2|TRBV10-3|.
TGTGCCATCAGTGAGTCAGGCGACACTAGCGGTTACACAGATACGCAGTATTTT
CAISESGDTSGYTDTQYF
>16|TRBJ2-5|TRBD2|TRBV6-2/TRBV6-3|.
TGTGCCAGCAGTCTACGAGCGGGGGGAATACAAGAGACCCAGTACTTC
CASSLRAGGIQETQYF
>15|TRBJ2-1|TRBD1|TRBV27|.
TGTGCCAGCAGTCACCTCGGGACAGGGGGCAATGAGCAGTTCTTC
CASSHLGTGGNEQFF
>13|TRBJ1-1|.|TRBV9|.
TGTGCCAGCAGCCCAGCAGGGGACACTGAAGCTTTCTTT
CASSPAGDTEAFF